These 27 T cell receptor beta chains came from one sample sequenced in a study of blood T cell repertoires in COVID-19. Clones were sequenced by immunoSEQ multiplex PCR, and TCRdb holds only the in-frame ones, with some missing. This sample has about 400,000 clones, with 75% to 90% found just once. The sequenced material came from peripheral blood. The receptors come from a woman between 55 and 75 years old with COVID-19, enrolled during active disease.

This chain joins TRBV19 and TRBJ1-2; TRBD1 matches 8 bases. In germline, CDR1 is LNHDA, CDR2 SQIVND (reference sequence). The length of the CDR3 is 15 residues. Trimming removed 5 bases from V and 7 bases from J; junction bases left unmatched: 12. CDR3: CASSSPTGGVGGYTF. The CDR3, as DNA: TGTGCCAGTAGTTCCCCTACAGGGGGAGTGGGTGGCTACACCTTC. Filled out from reference TRBV19 and TRBJ1-2, the complete variable domain reads DGGITQSPKYLFRKEGQNVTLSCEQNLNHDAMYWYRQDPGQGLRLIYYSQIVNDFQKGDIAEGYSVSREKKESFPLTVTSAQKNPTAFYLCASSSPTGGVGGYTFGSGTRLTVV.

V and J are TRBV5-4 and TRBJ2-3, with 13 bases that match TRBD2. CDR1 and CDR2 (germline): SGHNT, YYREEE (reference sequence). Trimming cost V 4 bases and J 4 bases; bases outside gene matches: 6. The CDR3 is made up of 16 amino acids. The CDR3 sequence: CASSVRLAGGADTQYF. Here the CDR3 DNA reads TGTGCCAGCAGCGTAAGACTAGCGGGGGGAGCAGATACGCAGTATTTT.

This clone showed up many times. The chain is built from TRBV11-2 and TRBJ1-3; unclear D gene. V lost 2 bases and J 3 bases, leaving 14 bases between the germline ends. Germline V CDR1 and CDR2: SGHAT, FQNNGV. The CDR3 contains 16 residues. The CDR3 is CASSLIGPAGGNTIYF. CDR3 coding DNA: TGTGCCAGCAGCTTAATAGGGCCAGCGGGTGGAAACACCATATATTTT.

The V call is TRBV7-3, the J call TRBJ1-1; the D gene is possibly TRBD1 (5 bases). V was trimmed by 5 bases and J by 0 bases, leaving 7 bases between them. The CDR3 length is 13 residues. Germline CDR1 and CDR2: SGHTA and FQGTGA. Here the CDR3 DNA reads TGTGCCAGCAGCGACAGACTGAACACTGAAGCTTTCTTT. It codes for CASSDRLNTEAFF.

The genes are TRBV10-3 and TRBJ2-3, with no clear D. In germline, CDR1 is ENHRY, CDR2 SYGVKD. There are 11 residues in the CDR3. V was shortened by 10 bases and J by 0 bases, with 5 bases between the two germline ends. CDR3 sequence (DNA): TGTGCCACTCGTAGCACAGATACGCAGTATTTT. It specifies CATRSTDTQYF.

V and J are TRBV5-8 and TRBJ2-7; the match to TRBD1 covers 8 bases. The CDR3 is 15 residues long. CDR1 SGHTS and CDR2 YDEGEE come from the germline V gene. Trimming took 1 base from V and 3 from J; bases not matched to a gene: 6. In DNA, the CDR3 is TGTGCCAGCAGCTTGCGGACAGGGAGGCACTACGAGCAGTACTTC. Protein sequence: CASSLRTGRHYEQYF.

V is TRBV6-5 and J is TRBJ2-7, with D perhaps matching TRBD1 (6 bases). The germline V gene has CDR1 MNHEY and CDR2 SVGAGI. Deletions cut 0 bases from V and 3 bases from J, with 12 bases between. The CDR3 contains 15 residues. The CDR3 here is CASSYSGDRYYEQYF. The CDR3 DNA follows: TGTGCCAGCAGTTACTCAGGTGACAGGTACTACGAGCAGTACTTC.

This clone turned up a few times. The chain uses TRBV30 and TRBJ1-6, with a weak D call TRBD1 (6 bases). V lost 4 bases and J 7 bases, leaving 8 bases between the germline ends. The CDR3 runs 12 residues. The V gene's germline CDR1 is GTSNPN and CDR2 SVGIG (reference sequence). The CDR3 loop is CAWNRENSPLHF. CDR3 in DNA: TGTGCCTGGAACAGGGAAAATTCACCCCTCCACTTT.

The CDR3 DNA is TGCGCCAGCGGAGAAAGTTTTTTCGAGCAGTACTTC. Its protein is CASGESFFEQYF. The chain recombines TRBV10-1 with TRBJ2-7; D is unclear. Looked up from germline, CDR1 is WNHNN and CDR2 is SYGVQD (reference sequence). The CDR3 extends over 12 amino acids. V was trimmed by 8 bases and J by 6 bases, leaving 14 bases between them.

Remarks on this clone: Other DNA sequences in the sample encode the same CDR3. The chain is built from TRBV6-2 or TRBV6-3 and TRBJ1-6; D is undetermined. The V gene lost 2 bases and the J gene lost 0 bases, with 5 bases spanning the gap. CDR3 length: 15 residues. The germline V gene has CDR1 MNHEY and CDR2 SVGEGT. The CDR3 sequence: CASSYGSSYNSPLHF. The CDR3 region has the DNA TGTGCCAGCAGTTACGGGAGCTCCTATAATTCACCCCTCCACTTT.

This rearrangement joins TRBV5-8 to TRBJ2-2, with 9 bases lining up with TRBD1. Germline values: CDR1 SGHTS, CDR2 YDEGEE. Trimming at V came to 4 bases and at J to 7 bases, leaving 11 bases not matched to a gene. The CDR3 has 16 amino acids. The CDR3 reads CASSRGQGGDGGELFF. The CDR3 nucleotides are TGTGCCAGCAGCCGGGGACAGGGTGGAGATGGCGGGGAGCTGTTTTTT.

V and J are TRBV5-6 and TRBJ1-3; D gene unclear. V was clipped by 2 bases and J by 2 bases, with 14 bases between them. From germline, CDR1 is SGHDT and CDR2 YYEEEE. The CDR3 spans 16 residues. Here the CDR3 reads CASSLVGEGPGNTIYF. The DNA of the CDR3 is TGTGCCAGCAGCTTAGTCGGGGAGGGCCCTGGAAACACCATATATTTT.

The genes are TRBV6-6 and TRBJ1-6, with TRBD1 matching over 8 bases. Germline loops: CDR1 MNHNY, CDR2 SVGAGI (reference sequence). Germline trimming cut 6 bases from V and 6 bases from J; bases unmatched to any gene: 4. This CDR3 has 14 amino acids. In nucleotides, the CDR3 is TGTGCCAGCAGGGGACAGGCCGCTAATTCACCCCTCCACTTT. As protein: CASRGQAANSPLHF.

This rearrangement joins TRBV25-1 to TRBJ2-6, with TRBD2 as a possible D gene (6 bases). CDR3 size: 15 residues. Germline values: CDR1 MGHDK, CDR2 SYGVNS. Trimming shortened V by 6 bases and J by 4 bases, and 13 bases separated the two germline ends. CDR3 nucleotides: TGTGCCAGCAGCCCTGGGGGGACCGGGGCCAACGTCCTGACTTTC. It specifies CASSPGGTGANVLTF.

J is TRBJ1-2 and V is TRBV4-3, with 7 positions matching TRBD1. V shed 5 bases and J 2 bases; nucleotides not matched to a gene: 5. The CDR3 is made up of 14 amino acids. Germline CDR1 and CDR2: LGHNA and YSLEER. The CDR3 reads CASSVTGTNYGYTF. The CDR3 bases are TGCGCCAGCAGCGTGACAGGGACCAACTATGGCTACACCTTC.

This sequence joins TRBV6-5 and TRBJ2-4, with 11 bases identical to TRBD2. The CDR3 extends over 16 amino acids. CDR1 is MNHEY and CDR2 is SVGAGI in the germline V gene. J gave up 4 bases and V 4 bases, and 6 bases lay outside the gene matches. In DNA form, the CDR3 reads TGTGCCAGCAGTTTCCGACTAGCGGGGCCTAAAAACATTCAGTACTTC. Translating gives CASSFRLAGPKNIQYF.

The rearrangement joins TRBV5-8 to TRBJ1-4; no clear D. The length of the CDR3 is 16 residues. V gave up 4 bases and J gave up 4 bases, with 17 bases separating them. Germline V CDR1 and CDR2: SGHTS, YDEGEE. The CDR3 nucleotides are TGTGCCAGCAGCCTGATGCGGGGAGGAAGTAATGAAAAACTGTTTTTT. The encoded protein is CASSLMRGGSNEKLFF.

The chain couples TRBV30 to TRBJ1-4; no clear D gene. CDR1 is GTSNPN and CDR2 is SVGIG in the germline V gene (reference sequence). The V end lost 3 bases, the J end lost 5 bases, and 13 bases lay between the germline ends. The CDR3 consists of 14 residues. Here the CDR3 reads CAWRLMGPNEKLFF. The CDR3 DNA sequence: TGTGCCTGGAGATTGATGGGCCCAAATGAAAAACTGTTTTTT.

This clone was counted a few times. The V call is TRBV7-2, the J call TRBJ2-2, with D uncertain. CDR1 and CDR2 (germline): SGHTA, FQGNSA. This CDR3 comprises 14 residues. Between the trimmed V and J ends, which lost 2 bases and 1 base, there was a span of 5 bases. The CDR3 DNA sequence: TGTGCCAGCAGCTTATTCTTGAACACCGGGGAGCTGTTTTTT. This gives the protein CASSLFLNTGELFF.

The count of this clone is one. This rearrangement joins TRBV6-1 to TRBJ1-2, with 7 bases lining up with TRBD1. V was pared by 2 bases and J by 2 bases, with 14 bases of the junction left unmatched. Germline assignment: CDR1 MNHNS and CDR2 SASEGT. The CDR3 runs 18 residues. As DNA, the CDR3 is TGTGCCAGCAGTGAAACTGGGGACAGCAGACACTACAACTATGGCTACACCTTC. Translating gives CASSETGDSRHYNYGYTF.

J is TRBJ1-3 and V is TRBV2, with TRBD1 matching 8 bases. This CDR3 comprises 14 residues. V trimming: 9 bases; J trimming: 4 bases; junction bases outside the gene matches: 8. In germline, CDR1 is SNHLY, CDR2 FYNNEI. The CDR3 sequence: CARGDRKAGNTIYF. CDR3 sequence (DNA): TGTGCCAGGGGGGACAGGAAGGCAGGAAACACCATATATTTT.

The chain carries TRBV7-3 and TRBJ2-7; D is uncertain. This CDR3 contains 14 residues. Germline V gives CDR1 SGHTA, CDR2 FQGTGA. Trimming removed 1 base at V and 0 bases at J, with 7 bases between. The CDR3 bases are TGTGCCAGCAGCTTAAATGCGCTCTCCTACGAGCAGTACTTC. This sequence encodes CASSLNALSYEQYF. Full variable domain (remainder filled in from reference TRBV7-3 and TRBJ2-7): GAGVSQTPSNKVTEKGKYVELRCDPISGHTALYWYRQSLGQGPEFLIYFQGTGAADDSGLPNDRFFAVRPEGSVSTLKIQRTERGDSAVYLCASSLNALSYEQYFGPGTRLTVT.

The table lists this clone with a count of one. This chain links TRBV6-2 or TRBV6-3 with TRBJ1-3; D is uncertain. The germline V gene encodes CDR1 MNHEY and CDR2 SVGEGT. CDR3 length: 15 residues. The V and J ends lost 6 bases and 0 bases respectively, with 12 bases between them. The CDR3 is CASSRERLSGNTIYF. The CDR3 DNA is TGTGCCAGCAGCCGTGAGCGTCTCTCTGGAAACACCATATATTTT.

J is TRBJ1-3 and V is TRBV4-1, with 8 bases aligning to TRBD1. Per germline, CDR1 MGHRA and CDR2 YSYEKL. The V and J ends lost 2 bases and 4 bases, in that order; junction bases with no gene match: 4. The CDR3 has 15 residues. The CDR3, as DNA: TGCGCCAGCAGCCAACCAGACAGGGGCGGAAACACCATATATTTT. Translation: CASSQPDRGGNTIYF.

The rearrangement joins TRBV7-3 to TRBJ1-3; D gene unclear. The CDR3 loop spans 13 amino acids. Looked up from germline, CDR1 is SGHTA and CDR2 is FQGTGA. Between the trimmed V and J ends, which lost 4 bases and 8 bases, there was a span of 12 bases. The CDR3 nucleotides read TGTGCCAGCAGCTCCATGTCCGGAGACACCATATATTTT. It specifies CASSSMSGDTIYF.

The chain combines TRBV7-6 with TRBJ2-7, with D perhaps matching TRBD1 (6 bases). CDR1 SGHVS and CDR2 FNYEAQ come from the germline V gene. This CDR3 comprises 14 residues. V was trimmed by 6 bases and J by 1 base, leaving 13 bases between them. The CDR3 sequence: CASSPSGVSYEQYF. The CDR3 bases are TGTGCCAGCAGTCCTTCAGGGGTGTCCTACGAGCAGTACTTC.

The V gene is TRBV30, the J gene TRBJ1-1; the D gene is possibly TRBD1 (6 bases). V lost 8 bases and J lost 5, with 15 bases in between. This CDR3 is built from 12 residues. Germline values: CDR1 GTSNPN, CDR2 SVGIG (reference sequence). CDR3: CAPGGAGTEAFF. As DNA, the CDR3 is TGTGCCCCGGGGGGGGCAGGGACTGAAGCTTTCTTT.